This T cell receptor (beta chain) was sequenced in a study of cytomegalovirus exposure and HLA in healthy donors. V was pared by 3 bases and J by 0 bases, with 7 bases between. The CDR3 has 14 amino acids. From germline, CDR1 is SGDLS and CDR2 YYNGEE. Healthy donors of bone marrow made up the group. PCR primers comprised 60 Vbeta and 13 Jbeta primers. Sequencing was performed with immunoSEQ multiplex PCR; in TCRdb, only in-frame clones are kept and a portion is missing. This sample has around 200,000 clones, with just over 75% found just once. The specimen sequenced was PBMCs. The source is a man aged 30 to 39 in good health and CMV-seronegative. The genes are TRBV9 and TRBJ1-3; TRBD1 might be the D (5 bases). CDR3 residues: CASSGDYSGNTIYF. The CDR3 DNA reads as TGTGCCAGCAGCGGGGACTACTCTGGAAACACCATATATTTT. Filled out from reference TRBV9 and TRBJ1-3, the complete variable domain reads DSGVTQTPKHLITATGQRVTLRCSPRSGDLSVYWYQQSLDQGLQFLIQYYNGEERAKGNILERFSAQQFPDLHSELNLSSLELGDSALYFCASSGDYSGNTIYFGEGSWLTVV.